Listed here are 14 T cell receptor beta chains from one sample, sequenced in a study of cytomegalovirus exposure and HLA in healthy donors. The data were produced by immunoSEQ multiplex PCR, yet TCRdb's version contains in-frame clones alone and is incomplete. In the table there are 150,000 to 200,000 clones, approximately 89% of which are singletons. Sequencing input: PBMCs. These receptors came from a woman aged 18-35 years in good health and CMV-seropositive.

Concerning this clone: Mismatch with germline at one junction end may stem from a read error. J is TRBJ2-1 and V is TRBV7-7, with a tentative D call TRBD2 (5 bases). Germline CDR1 reads SSHAT; CDR2 reads FNYEAQ (reference sequence). This CDR3 has 16 residues. The CDR3 is CASSPSGTVTYNEQFF. Here the CDR3 DNA reads TGTGCTAGCAGCCCTTCGGGAACGGTTACCTACAATGAGCAGTTCTTC.

V usage is TRBV6-5 and J usage is TRBJ2-7, with 8 positions matching TRBD2. Germline values: CDR1 MNHEY, CDR2 SVGAGI. The V and J ends lost 2 bases and 4 bases, in that order; junction bases with no gene match: 10. This CDR3 has 16 residues. The CDR3 protein is CASSYAPSGSMYEQYF. The DNA for the CDR3 is TGTGCCAGCAGTTACGCCCCGAGCGGGAGTATGTACGAGCAGTACTTC.

This chain connects TRBV5-6 to TRBJ2-7; TRBD2 matches at 8 bases. After removal of 4 bases from V and 4 bases from J, the junction contained 13 bases not matched to a gene. Looked up from germline, CDR1 is SGHDT and CDR2 is YYEEEE. CDR3 length: 16 amino acids. The CDR3 DNA is TGTGCCAGCAGCCCCGGGGCTACGGGAGGGGTATACGAGCAGTACTTC. Amino acid sequence: CASSPGATGGVYEQYF. The whole variable domain, remainder taken from reference TRBV5-6 and TRBJ2-7, is DAGVTQSPTHLIKTRGQQVTLRCSPKSGHDTVSWYQQALGQGPQFIFQYYEEEERQRGNFPDRFSGHQFPNYSSELNVNALLLGDSALYLCASSPGATGGVYEQYFGPGTRLTVT.

The chain couples TRBV5-4 to TRBJ2-3, with 10 nucleotides matching TRBD2. V trimming: 4 bases; J trimming: 3 bases; junction bases outside the gene matches: 8. The CDR3 consists of 16 residues. Germline CDR1 and CDR2: SGHNT and YYREEE (reference sequence). CDR3 protein: CASSPIAGGSTDTQYF. CDR3 in DNA: TGTGCCAGCAGCCCTATAGCGGGAGGATCAACAGATACGCAGTATTTT.

This sequence joins TRBV2 and TRBJ2-5; a weak D match, TRBD1 (5 bases). The CDR3 covers 15 residues. V gave up 3 bases and J gave up 2 bases, with 13 bases separating them. CDR1 SNHLY and CDR2 FYNNEI come from the germline V gene. Here the CDR3 reads CASSELSDSQETQYF. The CDR3, as DNA: TGTGCCAGCAGTGAGCTCTCCGACAGTCAAGAGACCCAGTACTTC.

V is TRBV12-5 and J is TRBJ2-2, with TRBD2 matching over 7 bases. V lost 6 bases to trimming and J lost 6 bases; unmatched junction nucleotides: 13. Germline assignment: CDR1 LGHNT and CDR2 FRNRAP. The CDR3 totals 16 residues. CDR3 amino acids: CASGPPRTRGAGELFF. The CDR3 coding sequence is TGTGCTAGTGGCCCCCCCCGGACCCGGGGGGCCGGGGAGCTGTTTTTT.

V gene TRBV7-3 combines with J gene TRBJ1-1; TRBD1 matches at 7 bases. The CDR3 loop spans 14 amino acids. CDR1 SGHTA and CDR2 FQGTGA come from the germline V gene. The J segment lost 1 base and the V segment lost 3 bases, leaving 2 bases of the junction unmatched. CDR3 in DNA: TGTGCCAGCAGCTTGGGACAGCAGAACACTGAAGCTTTCTTT. It is translated as CASSLGQQNTEAFF.

The rearrangement links TRBV2 to TRBJ1-2; D not resolved. This CDR3 is built from 11 residues. V was clipped by 6 bases and J by 6 bases, with 8 bases between them. Germline V gene sequence: CDR1 SNHLY, CDR2 FYNNEI. This CDR3 is CASSREDGYTF. The CDR3 region has the DNA TGTGCCAGCAGCAGAGAGGATGGCTACACCTTC.

J is TRBJ2-3 and V is TRBV28; D is perhaps TRBD2 (6 bases). V lost 6 bases, J lost 3 bases, and 22 bases lay in between. Germline CDR1 MDHEN, CDR2 SYDVKM. The CDR3 runs to 17 residues. CDR3 residues: CASRASGGRVLTDTQYF. The DNA of the CDR3 is TGTGCCAGCAGAGCATCCGGGGGACGTGTTTTGACAGATACGCAGTATTTT.

The V call is TRBV6-5, the J call TRBJ2-3; tentative D call: TRBD1 (5 bases). The CDR3 totals 14 residues. CDR1 MNHEY and CDR2 SVGAGI come from the germline V gene. The V end lost 0 bases, the J end lost 6 bases, and 10 bases lay between the germline ends. CDR3 protein: CASSYSAGWDTQYF. The CDR3 coding sequence is TGTGCCAGCAGTTACTCTGCAGGGTGGGATACGCAGTATTTT.

This chain joins TRBV7-2 and TRBJ1-5; D gene ambiguous. The germline CDR1 and CDR2 sequences are SGHTA and FQGNSA. CDR3 length equals 14 residues. V was cut by 4 bases and J by 4 bases, with 11 bases left in between. CDR3 in DNA: TGTGCCAGCAGCTCCCCCGTTGAGAATCAGCCCCAGCATTTT. Its protein product is CASSSPVENQPQHF. The whole variable domain, filled in from reference TRBV7-2 and TRBJ1-5, reads GAGVSQSPSNKVTEKGKDVELRCDPISGHTALYWYRQSLGQGLEFLIYFQGNSAPDKSGLPSDRFSAERTGGSVSTLTIQRTQQEDSAVYLCASSSPVENQPQHFGDGTRLSIL.

The chain has TRBV6-6 and TRBJ1-1; D may be TRBD1 (6 bases). Germline V CDR1 and CDR2: MNHNY, SVGAGI (reference sequence). This CDR3 is built from 14 residues. V gave up 0 bases and J gave up 6 bases, with 11 bases separating them. CDR3: CASSYSTPGAEAFF. The CDR3 bases are TGTGCCAGCAGTTACTCGACCCCAGGGGCTGAAGCTTTCTTT.

V and J are TRBV5-6 and TRBJ2-1; no reliable D call. Trimming removed 0 bases from V and 0 bases from J, with 10 bases in between. Germline lookup yields CDR1 SGHDT and CDR2 YYEEEE. The CDR3 length is 16 residues. The CDR3 spells CASSLAKASSYNEQFF. In DNA form, the CDR3 reads TGTGCCAGCAGCTTGGCGAAAGCTTCCTCCTACAATGAGCAGTTCTTC.

Comment on this clone: The junction and the germline gene differ at one end; a read error may be behind it. This chain joins TRBV7-7 and TRBJ2-5; 9 nucleotides match TRBD1. CDR3 length equals 17 residues. Germline CDR1 is SSHAT and CDR2 is FNYEAQ (reference sequence). The CDR3 DNA sequence: TGTGCTAGCAGCTCAACAGCCTCCGGGACAGGGAAAGAGACCCAGTACTTC. Translation: CASSSTASGTGKETQYF. The complete variable domain, with remaining parts taken from reference TRBV7-7 and TRBJ2-5, reads GAGVSQSPRYKVTKRGQDVTLRCDPISSHATLYWYQQALGQGPEFLTYFNYEAQPDKSGLPSDRFSAERPEGSISTLTIQRTEQRDSAMYRCASSSTASGTGKETQYFGPGTRLLVL.